Given below is one T cell receptor (beta chain) in context. The sample is drawn from a study of blood T cell repertoires in COVID-19. Assay used: immunoSEQ multiplex PCR; TCRdb lists only in-frame clones, some missing. Seen here are 150,000 to 200,000 clones, around 83% observed once, and the top ten hold 6% to 8%. The V segment lost 7 bases and the J segment 5 bases; nucleotides outside the gene matches: 17. This CDR3 region has 17 residues. CDR1 is MRHNA and CDR2 is SNTAGT in the germline V gene. The TCR comes from a woman aged 65 to 85 with COVID-19, enrolled during active disease. Sequenced: peripheral blood. The genes are TRBV6-4 and TRBJ2-1, with 7 bases matching TRBD1. DNA for the CDR3: TGTGCCAGCACTAGGGAAGGAATCCCTCAGGGGGACAATGAGCAGTTCTTC. Residues: CASTREGIPQGDNEQFF.